This T cell receptor beta chain was recorded in a study of T cell responses to AZD1222 COVID-19 vaccine. Only in-frame clones appear in the TCRdb table, and some are missing; sequencing was by immunoSEQ multiplex PCR. The table lists over 150,000 clones, roughly 90% of them singletons, with around 5.5% in the top ten. General study findings and limits: Only a handful of AZD1222 recipients, roughly 6 in all, had baseline seropositivity.

As to this clone: The antigen remains undetermined.

V gave up 4 bases and J gave up 0 bases; unmatched junction bases: 3. CDR1 is SGHRS, CDR2 YFSETQ, per germline. The CDR3 sequence is 15 residues long. The source material was peripheral blood, sampled on day 0 of AZD1222 vaccination. The receptor comes from an adult in good health. The chain is built from TRBV5-1 and TRBJ2-7, with 11 bases identical to TRBD2. CDR3 sequence (DNA): TGCGCCAGCAGCGGGACTAGCGGAAGCTCCTACGAGCAGTACTTC. Protein product: CASSGTSGSSYEQYF.